This T cell receptor (beta chain) was observed in a study of T cell repertoires in ileal Crohn's disease. Study overall: Median disease duration was 7.9 years; about 37% smoked at surgery. Broader study findings: Clonality above 26.8% at surgery always came with endoscopic recurrence.

The CDR3 sequence is 14 residues long. V was clipped by 2 bases and J by 2 bases, with 5 bases between them. The germline CDR1 and CDR2 sequences are SGHNT and YYREEE (reference sequence). Remarks on this clone: Its antigen is still unknown.

Approximately 550 nanograms of biopsy DNA per sample underwent TCRB immunosequencing. Here immunoSEQ multiplex PCR was the method, and the copy in TCRdb shows in-frame clones only, minus some. The data contain 4,500 to 5,500 clones, less than 85% of them seen just once; the ten biggest clones take up under 25%. The genes are TRBV5-4 and TRBJ2-6; D is uncertain. The sequenced sample was ileal tissue. The TCR comes from an adult with Crohn's disease. The CDR3 DNA sequence: TGTGCCAGCAGCTTCCAAACTGGGGCCAACGTCCTGACTTTC. Encoded protein: CASSFQTGANVLTF. The full variable domain, in which reference TRBV5-4 and TRBJ2-6 provide the parts outside the CDR3, is ETGVTQSPTHLIKTRGQQVTLRCSSQSGHNTVSWYQQALGQGPQFIFQYYREEENGRGNFPPRFSGLQFPNYSSELNVNALELDDSALYLCASSFQTGANVLTFGAGSRLTVL.